The 15 T cell receptor beta chains listed next were all sequenced from one sample in a study of cytomegalovirus exposure and HLA in healthy donors. The PCR had 60 Vbeta and 13 Jbeta primers. Profiled with immunoSEQ multiplex PCR; TCRdb holds only in-frame clones, not every one. With about 160,000 clones in the sample, the ten largest clones hold approximately 2.3%. The specimen was PBMCs. The receptors originated from a man younger than 45 in good health and CMV-seronegative.

The CDR3 loop reads CASSPLRQGTEAFF. CDR3 DNA: TGTGCCAGCAGTCCCCTTCGACAGGGCACTGAAGCTTTCTTT. The rearrangement uses TRBV6-5 and TRBJ1-1; the match to TRBD1 covers 7 bases. CDR1 and CDR2 (germline): MNHEY, SVGAGI. Germline trimming cut 5 bases from V and 4 bases from J; bases unmatched to any gene: 7. This CDR3 spans 14 amino acids.

The V gene is TRBV6-5, the J gene TRBJ1-1, with a tentative D call TRBD1 (6 bases). Trimming removed 2 bases at V and 3 bases at J, with 13 bases between. CDR3 length: 15 residues. The germline V gene has CDR1 MNHEY and CDR2 SVGAGI. The CDR3 spells CASSYNRAGDTEAFF. The CDR3 DNA reads TGTGCCAGCAGTTACAACAGGGCTGGGGACACTGAAGCTTTCTTT.

The chain has TRBV5-4 and TRBJ1-1; 11 bases fit TRBD1. The V segment lost 4 bases and the J segment 8 bases; nucleotides outside the gene matches: 10. The CDR3 is made up of 15 amino acids. The germline V gene encodes CDR1 SGHNT and CDR2 YYREEE (reference sequence). The CDR3 DNA follows: TGTGCCAGCAGCAGGGTGGGACAGGGGGAGTCCGAAGCTTTCTTT. This gives the protein CASSRVGQGESEAFF.

The gene calls are TRBV5-1 and TRBJ1-2, with 7 bases fitting TRBD1. The CDR3 covers 15 residues. CDR1 and CDR2 from the germline V gene are SGHRS and YFSETQ. Trimming at V came to 4 bases and at J to 13 bases, leaving 19 bases not matched to a gene. The CDR3 DNA reads as TGCGCCAGCAGCCGGGGGATACAGGGGATCGGGACCCGCACCTTC. As protein: CASSRGIQGIGTRTF.

This sequence joins TRBV6-5 and TRBJ2-3; the D gene is possibly TRBD1 (5 bases). Trimming stripped 6 bases from V and 2 bases from J, with 9 bases between. The germline CDR1 and CDR2 sequences are MNHEY and SVGAGI. The CDR3 is made up of 13 amino acids. DNA for the CDR3: TGTGCCAGCAGGGGGCAGAACACAGATACGCAGTATTTT. Protein: CASRGQNTDTQYF.

This chain uses TRBV6-4 with TRBJ2-2; the match to TRBD2 covers 7 bases. Germline trimming cut 4 bases from V and 1 base from J; bases unmatched to any gene: 3. This CDR3 contains 15 residues. The germline gives CDR1 MRHNA, CDR2 SNTAGT. CDR3: CASSAASGNTGELFF. CDR3 nucleotide sequence: TGTGCCAGCAGTGCGGCTAGCGGGAACACCGGGGAGCTGTTTTTT.

The chain joins TRBV13 to TRBJ1-2, with D possibly matching TRBD1 (6 bases). The germline CDR1 and CDR2 sequences are PRHDT and FYEKMQ (reference sequence). The CDR3 spans 15 residues. Trimming left V 5 bases short and J 0 bases short, with 13 bases between. CDR3: CASSPRQATNYGYTF. The CDR3 coding sequence is TGTGCCAGCAGCCCCCGACAGGCGACTAACTATGGCTACACCTTC.

The chain recombines TRBV9 with TRBJ2-7, with 14 bases identical to TRBD2. Germline V lookup: CDR1 SGDLS, CDR2 YYNGEE. Unmatched junction bases numbered 4, after V lost 3 bases and J lost 5 bases. The CDR3 covers 15 residues. CDR3 DNA: TGTGCCAGCAGCGGGGGACTAGCGGGAGCGAACGAGCAGTACTTC. Its protein product is CASSGGLAGANEQYF.

For this clone: This CDR3 is also generated by other DNA sequences in the sample. The chain couples TRBV5-1 to TRBJ2-1, with a weak D call TRBD1 (5 bases). The germline V and J ends were trimmed by 1 base and 0 bases, with 8 bases remaining between them. CDR1 SGHRS and CDR2 YFSETQ come from the germline V gene. This CDR3 is 15 amino acids long. The CDR3 region is CASSLQGSSYNEQFF. CDR3 DNA: TGCGCCAGCAGCTTGCAGGGAAGCTCCTACAATGAGCAGTTCTTC.

For this clone: Other DNA variants within this sample encode the same CDR3. This rearrangement joins TRBV6-1 to TRBJ2-7, with 9 bases matching TRBD2. CDR1 MNHNS and CDR2 SASEGT come from the germline V gene. V lost 4 bases and J lost 2; bases outside the gene matches: 6. This CDR3 is 15 amino acids long. This chain's CDR3 is CASSVGLAGPYEQYF. The CDR3 nucleotides are TGTGCCAGCAGTGTGGGGCTAGCGGGACCCTACGAGCAGTACTTC.

This chain joins TRBV27 and TRBJ2-3; TRBD2 might be the D (6 bases). Trimming removed 2 bases at V and 0 bases at J, with 12 bases between. Germline CDR1 and CDR2: MNHEY and SMNVEV (reference sequence). This CDR3 has 16 residues. This chain's CDR3 is CASSLRPGASTDTQYF. The CDR3 DNA follows: TGTGCCAGCAGTTTACGACCGGGAGCTAGCACAGATACGCAGTATTTT.

The chain is built from TRBV2 and TRBJ1-2; 8 bases match TRBD1. After removal of 4 bases from V and 11 bases from J, the junction contained 9 bases not matched to a gene. The CDR3 is made up of 13 amino acids. In germline, CDR1 is SNHLY, CDR2 FYNNEI. CDR3 nucleotide sequence: TGTGCCAGCAGTGTGGACAGGGAAGGGGATTACACCTTC. It specifies CASSVDREGDYTF.

The chain recombines TRBV18 with TRBJ1-3; D gene unclear. CDR3 length: 16 amino acids. Germline assignment: CDR1 KGHSH and CDR2 LQKENI. Trimming shortened V by 0 bases and J by 4 bases, and 13 bases separated the two germline ends. This chain's CDR3 is CASSPPPPGAGNTIYF. DNA for the CDR3: TGTGCCAGCTCACCACCGCCCCCGGGAGCAGGAAACACCATATATTTT.

CDR3 loop: CASTRDNQPQHF. DNA of the CDR3: TGCGCCAGCACTCGGGACAATCAGCCCCAGCATTTT. The chain links TRBV10-2 to TRBJ1-5, with D uncertain. CDR3 length equals 12 residues. Trimming took off 7 bases at V and 3 bases at J, with 7 bases between the two ends. Germline V gene lookup returns CDR1 WSHSY and CDR2 SAAADI.

The J gene is TRBJ1-1, the V gene TRBV5-1; D is possibly TRBD1 (5 bases). V lost 3 bases to trimming and J lost 0 bases, with 9 bases between them. Looked up from germline, CDR1 is SGHRS and CDR2 is YFSETQ. CDR3 length: 14 residues. The CDR3 bases are TGCGCCAGCAGCTCGGACACCTTGAACACTGAAGCTTTCTTT. Its translation is CASSSDTLNTEAFF.